The 20 T cell receptor beta chains reported below all come from one sample, sequenced in a study of T cell changes during pregnancy in multiple sclerosis. Profiled with immunoSEQ multiplex PCR; TCRdb holds only in-frame clones, not every one. The profile shows around 70,000 clones, around 90% of them singletons. The sequenced sample was peripheral blood, obtained in the second trimester of pregnancy. The receptors here all came from a female donor with multiple sclerosis, enrolled in a pregnancy study.

The CDR3 DNA is TGTGCCAGCAGCCCCGGGACTAGCGGCACCGGGGAGCTGTTTTTT. Translated, it gives CASSPGTSGTGELFF. The chain links TRBV7-3 to TRBJ2-2; 11 bases line up with TRBD2. The CDR3 length is 15 residues. Trimming removed 5 bases from V and 4 bases from J; junction bases left unmatched: 3. The germline V gene has CDR1 SGHTA and CDR2 FQGTGA.

The rearrangement uses TRBV18 and TRBJ1-2, with a possible D match to TRBD1 (6 bases). CDR1 is KGHSH, CDR2 LQKENI, per germline. The CDR3 consists of 14 residues. V shed 3 bases and J shed 2 bases, with 10 bases lying between them. The CDR3 nucleotides read TGTGCCAGCTCACCCTTGGACAGAAACTATGGCTACACCTTC. Translated, it gives CASSPLDRNYGYTF.

V usage is TRBV5-6 and J usage is TRBJ1-4, with a weak D call TRBD1 (6 bases). Germline CDR1 and CDR2: SGHDT and YYEEEE. This CDR3 has 15 residues. V was pared by 1 base and J by 5 bases, with 12 bases between. As DNA, the CDR3 is TGTGCCAGCAGCTTGCAGGGGCCCGGGAATGAAAAACTGTTTTTT. This encodes CASSLQGPGNEKLFF.

The chain recombines TRBV13 with TRBJ2-7; D call uncertain. V lost 3 bases and J lost 6, with 9 bases in between. Per germline, CDR1 PRHDT and CDR2 FYEKMQ (reference sequence). This CDR3 comprises 12 residues. CDR3 bases: TGTGCCAGCAGCTTGGTCCTCGGCGAGCAGTACTTC. It translates to CASSLVLGEQYF.

The J gene is TRBJ2-7, the V gene TRBV6-5, with 9 bases fitting TRBD1. J was trimmed by 5 bases and V by 2 bases; bases with no gene match: 4. Germline V gives CDR1 MNHEY, CDR2 SVGAGI. This CDR3 contains 14 residues. This CDR3 is CASSYRDRAHEQYF. CDR3 coding DNA: TGTGCCAGCAGTTACCGGGACAGGGCCCACGAGCAGTACTTC.

The rearrangement joins TRBV6-1 to TRBJ2-7; maybe TRBD1 (5 bases). Looked up from germline, CDR1 is MNHNS and CDR2 is SASEGT. V was shortened by 4 bases and J by 2 bases, with 12 bases between the two germline ends. The CDR3 spans 14 residues. DNA of the CDR3: TGTGCCAGCAGTGTGGACATTTTCGCCTACGAGCAGTACTTC. This gives the protein CASSVDIFAYEQYF.

V and J are TRBV6-1 and TRBJ1-3; no firm D call. Germline V CDR1 and CDR2: MNHNS, SASEGT. The CDR3 has 17 residues. The ends were cut back, 3 bases at V and 0 bases at J, with 15 bases in the middle. The CDR3 is CASSETMAGFSGNTIYF. CDR3 DNA: TGTGCCAGCAGTGAGACCATGGCGGGTTTCTCTGGAAACACCATATATTTT.

The table lists this clone with a few counts. V is TRBV9 and J is TRBJ1-1; TRBD1 agrees at 8 bases. CDR3 length: 16 residues. Germline V lookup: CDR1 SGDLS, CDR2 YYNGEE. After removal of 0 bases from V and 0 bases from J, the junction contained 4 bases not matched to a gene. CDR3 protein: CASSVGTGRMNTEAFF. CDR3 DNA: TGTGCCAGCAGCGTAGGGACAGGGCGGATGAACACTGAAGCTTTCTTT.

This chain uses TRBV6-5 with TRBJ1-1; tentative D call: TRBD1 (5 bases). The CDR3 spans 11 residues. The germline gives CDR1 MNHEY, CDR2 SVGAGI. The V end was cut by 10 bases, the J end by 1 base, with 7 bases between. CDR3 coding DNA: TGTGCCACAACAGGGAACACTGAAGCTTTCTTT. Amino acids: CATTGNTEAFF.

The CDR3 coding sequence is TGTGCCAGCAGTTTAAAAGGGTCGGGATACAATGAGCAGTTCTTC. As protein: CASSLKGSGYNEQFF. V and J are TRBV27 and TRBJ2-1, with a weak D call TRBD2 (5 bases). The V gene's germline CDR1 is MNHEY and CDR2 SMNVEV (reference sequence). The CDR3 loop spans 15 amino acids. V lost 2 bases to trimming and J lost 4 bases, with 12 bases between them.

This chain uses TRBV7-2 with TRBJ2-5; a possible D gene is TRBD1 (5 bases). CDR3 length equals 14 residues. Germline V gene lookup returns CDR1 SGHTA and CDR2 FQGNSA. Trimming stripped 8 bases from V and 2 bases from J, with 15 bases between. In DNA, the CDR3 is TGTGCCAGCGGAAGGGGTGTCGGGCAAGAGACCCAGTACTTC. It specifies CASGRGVGQETQYF.

This clone was detected only a few times. The chain is built from TRBV25-1 and TRBJ1-5, with 7 bases fitting TRBD1. After removal of 4 bases from V and 11 bases from J, the junction contained 8 bases not matched to a gene. Germline V gives CDR1 MGHDK, CDR2 SYGVNS. The CDR3 consists of 13 residues. The CDR3, as DNA: TGTGCCAGCAGTGCAAACAGGGGAAGGGCCCAGCATTTT. Protein sequence: CASSANRGRAQHF.

This clone was seen only once. This chain connects TRBV18 to TRBJ2-2; 7 nucleotides agree with TRBD2. Trimming took 3 bases from V and 2 from J; bases not matched to a gene: 3. The length of the CDR3 is 15 residues. Germline V gene lookup returns CDR1 KGHSH and CDR2 LQKENI. CDR3 DNA sequence: TGTGCCAGCTCACCTCGACTAGCCAACACCGGGGAGCTGTTTTTT. Encoded protein: CASSPRLANTGELFF.

The chain has TRBV4-2 and TRBJ2-7; 8 nucleotides align to TRBD2. V was clipped by 0 bases and J by 3 bases; unmatched bases: 7. CDR1 LGHNA and CDR2 YNFKEQ come from the germline V gene. The CDR3 is 16 residues long. The DNA for the CDR3 is TGTGCCAGCAGCCAAGATCTCGCGGGGGGCTTCTACGAGCAGTACTTC. Translation gives CASSQDLAGGFYEQYF.

This CDR3 is CASSQQGASTEAFF. In nucleotides, the CDR3 is TGCGCCAGCAGCCAACAGGGGGCGAGCACTGAAGCTTTCTTT. The chain links TRBV4-3 to TRBJ1-1; TRBD1 aligns across 8 bases. This CDR3 region has 14 residues. Germline V gene lookup returns CDR1 LGHNA and CDR2 YSLEER. V shed 2 bases, J shed 4 bases, and the junction held 3 bases outside the gene matches.

The chain has TRBV10-3 and TRBJ1-2, with 8 bases fitting TRBD1. Per the germline V gene, CDR1 is ENHRY and CDR2 is SYGVKD. Trimming removed 2 bases from V and 5 bases from J; junction bases left unmatched: 4. The CDR3 covers 14 residues. In nucleotides, the CDR3 is TGTGCCATCAGTGAGGTACGGACAGGGTATGGCTACACCTTC. It translates to CAISEVRTGYGYTF.

In nucleotides, the CDR3 is TGCAGCGTTGATGGGCAGTCCTATGGCTACACCTTC. It yields the protein CSVDGQSYGYTF. The genes are TRBV29-1 and TRBJ1-2; no clear D. Trimming removed 3 bases from V and 4 bases from J, with 9 bases in between. CDR3 length: 12 residues. Germline V gene data show CDR1 as SQVTM and CDR2 as ANQGSEA.

The CDR3 protein is CASSEWTGGIGNTIYF. CDR3 in DNA: TGTGCCAGCAGTGAATGGACAGGGGGAATTGGAAACACCATATATTTT. The chain is built from TRBV6-1 and TRBJ1-3, with 10 bases aligning to TRBD1. The CDR3 has 16 residues. Germline assignment: CDR1 MNHNS and CDR2 SASEGT. With V trimmed by 2 bases and J by 3 bases, 4 bases remained unmatched.

The chain has TRBV29-1 and TRBJ2-5; tentatively, D is TRBD2 (5 bases). The CDR3 spans 15 residues. V lost 3 bases, J lost 3 bases, and 17 bases lay in between. Germline V gene data show CDR1 as SQVTM and CDR2 as ANQGSEA. DNA of the CDR3: TGCAGCGTTGAGGGTAGTCGAGGGTCTGAAGAGACCCAGTACTTC. This sequence encodes CSVEGSRGSEETQYF.

The chain joins TRBV7-2 to TRBJ2-1; TRBD2 might be the D (5 bases). The V gene's germline CDR1 is SGHTA and CDR2 FQGNSA. This CDR3 region has 14 residues. Trimming stripped 3 bases from V and 3 bases from J, with 9 bases between. The CDR3 protein is CASSFGRGYNEQFF. The CDR3 DNA reads as TGTGCCAGCAGCTTTGGACGGGGCTACAATGAGCAGTTCTTC.